What follows are 25 T cell receptor beta chains derived from one specimen sequenced in a study of cytomegalovirus exposure and HLA in healthy donors. The PCR was carried out with 60 Vbeta primers and 13 Jbeta primers. Assay: immunoSEQ multiplex PCR; the TCRdb copy retains only in-frame clones and omits some. The data show 120,000 or so clones, about 72% seen once. The sequencing sample was made of PBMCs. The receptors shown here come from a man between 25 and 39 years old in good health and CMV-seropositive.

There are a few counts of this clone. The chain employs TRBV5-1 and TRBJ1-2; D perhaps matches TRBD1 (5 bases). CDR1 SGHRS and CDR2 YFSETQ come from the germline V gene. This CDR3 has 13 amino acids. The germline V and J ends were trimmed by 1 base and 6 bases, with 10 bases remaining between them. The CDR3 here is CASSLIGVDGYTF. The CDR3 DNA follows: TGCGCCAGCAGCTTGATAGGGGTCGATGGCTACACCTTC.

This chain connects TRBV30 to TRBJ1-2; no clear D gene. The length of the CDR3 is 13 residues. V lost 4 bases and J 4 bases, leaving 13 bases between the germline ends. The V gene's germline CDR1 is GTSNPN and CDR2 SVGIG (reference sequence). In DNA form, the CDR3 reads TGTGCCTGGAAGCGGAACGGTCCCTATGGCTACACCTTC. Its translation: CAWKRNGPYGYTF.

This clone was seen only a few times. The CDR3 loop reads CASSPSGGTVSEKLFF. Written as DNA, the CDR3 is TGTGCCAGCAGTCCATCAGGGGGCACCGTGAGTGAAAAACTGTTTTTT. The chain has TRBV28 and TRBJ1-4, with 8 bases fitting TRBD1. Germline V gene lookup returns CDR1 MDHEN and CDR2 SYDVKM. The CDR3 is 16 residues long. V lost 5 bases and J lost 7; bases outside the gene matches: 12. Full variable domain (outside the CDR3, taken from reference TRBV28 and TRBJ1-4): DVKVTQSSRYLVKRTGEKVFLECVQDMDHENMFWYRQDPGLGLRLIYFSYDVKMKEKGDIPEGYSVSREKKERFSLILESASTNQTSMYLCASSPSGGTVSEKLFFGSGTQLSVL.

J is TRBJ1-1 and V is TRBV5-1; maybe TRBD1 (5 bases). Between the trimmed V and J ends, which lost 7 bases and 3 bases, there was a span of 13 bases. Per the germline V gene, CDR1 is SGHRS and CDR2 is YFSETQ. The CDR3 consists of 13 residues. The CDR3, as DNA: TGCGCCAGCGGCAGGGAGGTAGACACTGAAGCTTTCTTT. Protein product: CASGREVDTEAFF.

This clone was picked up a small number of times. The gene calls are TRBV19 and TRBJ2-3, with 8 bases that match TRBD2. V trimming: 4 bases; J trimming: 6 bases; junction bases outside the gene matches: 9. This CDR3 spans 15 amino acids. Germline V gene lookup returns CDR1 LNHDA and CDR2 SQIVND (reference sequence). The CDR3 DNA is TGTGCCAGTAGTAAGAGAGCGGGAGCGGGGGATACGCAGTATTTT. Residues: CASSKRAGAGDTQYF.

V usage is TRBV5-1 and J usage is TRBJ2-7; D uncertain. The germline CDR1 and CDR2 sequences are SGHRS and YFSETQ. The V gene lost 3 bases and the J gene lost 3 bases, with 13 bases spanning the gap. The CDR3 has 14 amino acids. CDR3 coding DNA: TGCGCCAGCAGCTCCAACAGTTTTCTCTACGAGCAGTACTTC. Translation gives CASSSNSFLYEQYF.

The rearrangement links TRBV4-2 to TRBJ1-2; a possible D gene is TRBD1 (5 bases). The V end was cut by 0 bases, the J end by 6 bases, with 14 bases between. This CDR3 region has 15 residues. The germline V gene has CDR1 LGHNA and CDR2 YNFKEQ. As DNA, the CDR3 is TGTGCCAGCAGCCAAGATAGACTCGCGGGGGATGGCTACACCTTC. This gives the protein CASSQDRLAGDGYTF.

V usage is TRBV7-9 and J usage is TRBJ2-7; 12 positions match TRBD2. This CDR3 contains 15 residues. Germline CDR1 and CDR2: SEHNR and FQNEAQ (reference sequence). The ends lost 4 bases at V and 6 bases at J; junction bases unmatched: 7. The DNA of the CDR3 is TGTGCCAGCAGCTCCAGACTAGCGGGAGTACGCGAGCAGTACTTC. As protein: CASSSRLAGVREQYF.

V usage is TRBV4-1 and J usage is TRBJ1-5; 8 bases are a match to TRBD1. CDR1 is MGHRA and CDR2 is YSYEKL in the germline V gene. V shed 0 bases and J 6 bases; nucleotides not matched to a gene: 4. The CDR3 has 15 residues. The DNA for the CDR3 is TGCGCCAGCAGCCAAGATCTACAGGGGGGTCAGCCCCAGCATTTT. This codes for CASSQDLQGGQPQHF.

CDR3 in amino acids: CASSPLGDNEQFF. The CDR3 nucleotides are TGTGCCAGCAGTCCCTTGGGCGACAATGAGCAGTTCTTC. The chain recombines TRBV27 with TRBJ2-1, with D unresolved. Germline V CDR1 and CDR2: MNHEY, SMNVEV (reference sequence). Trimming took off 5 bases at V and 5 bases at J, with 10 bases between the two ends. This CDR3 contains 13 residues.

V gene TRBV6-1 combines with J gene TRBJ2-5; 13 nucleotides align to TRBD2. The CDR3 is 15 residues long. Trimming took 4 bases from V and 6 from J; bases not matched to a gene: 5. Looked up from germline, CDR1 is MNHNS and CDR2 is SASEGT. CDR3 DNA sequence: TGTGCCAGCAGTGGGACTAGCGGGAGTTGGCAGACCCAGTACTTC. Protein sequence: CASSGTSGSWQTQYF.

J is TRBJ1-3 and V is TRBV29-1, with TRBD1 as a possible D gene (6 bases). CDR3 length: 14 residues. CDR1 SQVTM and CDR2 ANQGSEA come from the germline V gene. The V end was cut by 6 bases, the J end by 5 bases, with 17 bases between. The CDR3 nucleotides read TGCAGCGTCGCCCCCGGGACACGTAGAAACACCATATATTTT. Protein sequence: CSVAPGTRRNTIYF. Using reference TRBV29-1 and TRBJ1-3 for the parts outside the CDR3, the full variable domain is SAVISQKPSRDICQRGTSLTIQCQVDSQVTMMFWYRQQPGQSLTLIATANQGSEATYESGFVIDKFPISRPNLTFSTLTVSNMSPEDSSIYLCSVAPGTRRNTIYFGEGSWLTVV.

The V gene is TRBV7-8, the J gene TRBJ2-5, with D tentatively TRBD2 (6 bases). V lost 5 bases to trimming and J lost 3 bases, with 13 bases between them. This CDR3 comprises 14 residues. The germline V gene has CDR1 SGHVS and CDR2 FQNEAQ. The CDR3: CASSARDFEETQYF. DNA of the CDR3: TGTGCCAGCAGCGCACGGGACTTTGAAGAGACCCAGTACTTC.

This chain uses TRBV27 with TRBJ2-2; D unclear. The V and J ends lost 5 bases and 6 bases respectively, with 13 bases between them. The CDR3 contains 14 residues. The germline V gene encodes CDR1 MNHEY and CDR2 SMNVEV (reference sequence). CDR3 bases: TGTGCCAGCAGTCCCCGACTCAGTTCCGGGGAGCTGTTTTTT. Protein: CASSPRLSSGELFF.

The chain carries TRBV11-3 and TRBJ1-1; no reliable D call. Germline CDR1 is SGHNT and CDR2 is YENEEA. Trimming stripped 3 bases from V and 3 bases from J, with 8 bases between. The CDR3 is 13 residues long. Here the CDR3 reads CASSFNSDTEAFF. In DNA form, the CDR3 reads TGTGCCAGCAGCTTTAACTCGGACACTGAAGCTTTCTTT.

The V and J genes are TRBV30 and TRBJ2-1; tentatively, D is TRBD2 (5 bases). With 4 bases removed from V and 7 bases from J, the gap between germline ends came to 35 bases. Germline CDR1 GTSNPN, CDR2 SVGIG (reference sequence). This CDR3 has 20 amino acids. The DNA of the CDR3 is TGTGCCTGGACCAGAGAGATGTACCGGACTCACCCCTCGGCTATGAATGAGCAGTTCTTC. It specifies CAWTREMYRTHPSAMNEQFF.

This clone was seen only a few times. This chain connects TRBV2 to TRBJ2-7, with D possibly being TRBD2 (5 bases). The CDR3 covers 12 residues. Per the germline V gene, CDR1 is SNHLY and CDR2 is FYNNEI. The germline V and J ends were trimmed by 5 bases and 6 bases, with 11 bases remaining between them. The CDR3 nucleotides are TGTGCCAGCAGTCCTGACCGGGGCGAGCAGTACTTC. Amino acids: CASSPDRGEQYF.

This clone came up a few times. The CDR3 DNA reads as TGTGCCAGCAGTTTAGTGCCGGGGGCCGGGGAGCTGTTTTTT. Its translation is CASSLVPGAGELFF. The rearrangement joins TRBV27 to TRBJ2-2, with D maybe TRBD2 (6 bases). CDR1 is MNHEY, CDR2 SMNVEV, per germline (reference sequence). The CDR3 is made up of 14 amino acids. Trimming took 2 bases from V and 6 from J, leaving 10 bases between them.

The chain uses TRBV11-2 and TRBJ2-7; 8 bases map to TRBD1. V lost 1 base, J lost 6 bases, and 11 bases stayed unmatched. Germline CDR1 is SGHAT and CDR2 is FQNNGV. The CDR3 sequence is 16 residues long. In nucleotides, the CDR3 is TGTGCCAGCAGCTTAGGTCCTGGGACAGGTGCTCGCGAGCAGTACTTC. Protein sequence: CASSLGPGTGAREQYF.

J is TRBJ1-5 and V is TRBV5-1; TRBD1 matches 10 bases. In germline, CDR1 is SGHRS, CDR2 YFSETQ. Trimming at V came to 0 bases and at J to 8 bases, leaving 5 bases not matched to a gene. CDR3 size: 15 residues. CDR3: CASSLGDRGTEPQHF. The CDR3 DNA reads as TGCGCCAGCAGCTTGGGGGACAGGGGTACTGAGCCCCAGCATTTT.

The chain recombines TRBV28 with TRBJ2-3; D call uncertain. Germline V gene data show CDR1 as MDHEN and CDR2 as SYDVKM. Trimming took 4 bases from V and 9 from J, leaving 14 bases between them. The CDR3 has 13 residues. As DNA, the CDR3 is TGTGCCAGCAGTTCTGTCCGGAGCCCGACGCAGTATTTT. Its protein product is CASSSVRSPTQYF.

Remarks on this clone: Compared with germline, one end of the junction differs, possibly owing to a read error. J is TRBJ1-2 and V is TRBV5-1; D not resolved. This CDR3 contains 14 residues. Germline-derived CDR1 and CDR2 are SGHRS and YFSETQ. DNA for the CDR3: TGCGCCAGCAGCGTACTTATAATGGACTATGGCTACGCCTTC. This sequence encodes CASSVLIMDYGYAF.

This clone came up a few times. The CDR3 spells CASSPNRGAGANVLTF. CDR3 coding DNA: TGTGCCAGCAGCCCGAACAGGGGCGCTGGGGCCAACGTCCTGACTTTC. The chain links TRBV7-6 to TRBJ2-6; 7 nucleotides line up with TRBD1. Per the germline V gene, CDR1 is SGHVS and CDR2 is FNYEAQ. The CDR3 runs 16 residues. V dropped 5 bases and J dropped 2; count of bases not matched to a gene: 6. The full variable domain, rest sourced from reference TRBV7-6 and TRBJ2-6, is GAGVSQSPRYKVTKRGQDVALRCDPISGHVSLYWYRQALGQGPEFLTYFNYEAQQDKSGLPNDRFSAERPEGSISTLTIQRTEQRDSAMYRCASSPNRGAGANVLTFGAGSRLTVL.

V gene TRBV19 combines with J gene TRBJ1-2; TRBD1 matches at 12 bases. CDR1 is LNHDA and CDR2 is SQIVND in the germline V gene (reference sequence). This CDR3 contains 15 residues. V shed 5 bases and J 7 bases; nucleotides not matched to a gene: 8. The CDR3 nucleotides are TGTGCCAGTAGTCCGACTCCGGGACAGGGGGCTGGCTACACCTTC. Translation: CASSPTPGQGAGYTF.

V gene TRBV6-4 combines with J gene TRBJ2-3; 9 nucleotides agree with TRBD2. Germline CDR1 is MRHNA and CDR2 is SNTAGT. Trimming removed 8 bases from V and 2 bases from J; junction bases left unmatched: 8. The CDR3 covers 15 residues. In DNA, the CDR3 is TGTGCCAGCGCTGGGCTAGCGGGGTTCACAGATACGCAGTATTTT. Translated: CASAGLAGFTDTQYF.